The present entry profiles one TCR beta chain with its context. The length of the CDR3 is 17 residues. Trimming left V 2 bases short and J 0 bases short, with 14 bases between. Germline V CDR1 and CDR2: MGHRA, YSYEKL. This sample stems from a study of neurological immune-mediated disorders. Healthy control samples came from blood bank volunteers in Maryland, USA. 5'RACE with 10-nucleotide random UMIs generated the cDNA. TCRdb called the 5' RACE reads again in MiXCR, with one record for every CDR3 protein. This table has around 13,000 distinct CDR3 sequences, 8.5% to 12% appearing once. Sequenced sample: PBMCs. This sequence originates from a woman aged 40 to 49 in good health. This chain connects TRBV4-1 to TRBJ2-1; D possibly corresponds to TRBD2 (6 bases). The CDR3 loop reads CASSQTGVPSSYNEQFF. CDR3 bases: TGCGCCAGCAGCCAAACGGGGGTTCCCAGCTCCTACAATGAGCAGTTCTTC.